The 29 T cell receptor beta chains presented below share a single source sample, sequenced in a study of T-cell memory formation after mild COVID-19. TCRdb passed the 5' RACE reads through MiXCR, listing each CDR3 protein once. The sample carries around 340,000 distinct CDR3 sequences, around 15% recorded once. The sample comprised PBMCs or a T cell subset sorted from them (not recorded which). The receptor source for this set is a man in his late teens or twenties who had mild COVID-19 (a few samples of this study predate the infection). Cell type and time point are not known.

This chain joins TRBV25-1 and TRBJ1-1; 7 bases match TRBD1. Germline V gene sequence: CDR1 MGHDK, CDR2 SYGVNS. The V segment lost 8 bases and the J segment 4 bases; nucleotides outside the gene matches: 16. This CDR3 is built from 16 residues. As DNA, the CDR3 is TGTGCCAGCTCTACCCTCCCCACAGGGGCTTTCACTGAAGCTTTCTTT. This gives the protein CASSTLPTGAFTEAFF.

Points on this clonotype: Relative to the germline gene, one junction end is altered; a read error may explain this. The V and J genes are TRBV7-6 and TRBJ2-2, with 8 positions matching TRBD1. Germline loops: CDR1 SGHVS, CDR2 FNYEAQ. The CDR3 has 16 amino acids. The CDR3: CASSPRTGLETGELFF. Written as DNA, the CDR3 is TGTGCTAGCAGCCCCCGGACAGGGTTAGAAACCGGGGAGCTGTTTTTT.

This clonotype appeared a few times. The chain couples TRBV4-1 to TRBJ1-1; D unresolved. In germline, CDR1 is MGHRA, CDR2 YSYEKL. The length of the CDR3 is 14 residues. The V end was cut by 0 bases, the J end by 0 bases, with 5 bases between. CDR3 amino acids: CASSQEYVNTEAFF. In nucleotides, the CDR3 is TGCGCCAGCAGCCAAGAGTACGTGAACACTGAAGCTTTCTTT.

The rearrangement uses TRBV28 and TRBJ1-1, with a weak D call TRBD1 (5 bases). CDR3 length equals 14 residues. Trimming took off 8 bases at V and 1 base at J, with 14 bases between the two ends. Germline assignment: CDR1 MDHEN and CDR2 SYDVKM. This CDR3 reads CASLGAGENTEAFF. The DNA for the CDR3 is TGTGCCAGCCTCGGGGCAGGAGAGAACACTGAAGCTTTCTTT. Full variable domain (rest looked up from reference TRBV28 and TRBJ1-1): DVKVTQSSRYLVKRTGEKVFLECVQDMDHENMFWYRQDPGLGLRLIYFSYDVKMKEKGDIPEGYSVSREKKERFSLILESASTNQTSMYLCASLGAGENTEAFFGQGTRLTVV.

Many counts were recorded for this clonotype. The gene calls are TRBV28 and TRBJ2-3, with 8 bases aligning to TRBD2. Per germline, CDR1 MDHEN and CDR2 SYDVKM. CDR3 length: 15 residues. V gave up 2 bases and J gave up 5 bases; unmatched junction bases: 6. The DNA for the CDR3 is TGTGCCAGCAGTTTACCAAGCGGGGGTTTAGATACGCAGTATTTT. As protein: CASSLPSGGLDTQYF.

The rearrangement links TRBV5-1 to TRBJ1-3; 7 nucleotides match TRBD1. Germline lookup yields CDR1 SGHRS and CDR2 YFSETQ. CDR3 length: 16 amino acids. Trimming at V came to 2 bases and at J to 0 bases, leaving 5 bases not matched to a gene. CDR3 amino acids: CASSLQGIGSGNTIYF. In DNA, the CDR3 is TGCGCCAGCAGCTTACAGGGGATAGGCTCTGGAAACACCATATATTTT.

This clonotype was counted at least ten times. The V and J genes are TRBV20-1 and TRBJ2-1, with 8 bases fitting TRBD1. V trimming: 0 bases; J trimming: 7 bases; junction bases outside the gene matches: 8. The germline gives CDR1 DFQATT, CDR2 SNEGSKA (reference sequence). This CDR3 comprises 15 residues. The CDR3 loop reads CSARDKTGAGNEQFF. CDR3 sequence (DNA): TGCAGTGCTAGAGACAAGACAGGGGCCGGGAATGAGCAGTTCTTC.

This clonotype was seen ten or more times. In DNA form, the CDR3 reads TGTGCCAGCAGCTTCCCGGGAGAAGAGACCCAGTACTTC. Translation: CASSFPGEETQYF. The chain has TRBV7-2 and TRBJ2-5, with D perhaps TRBD2 (6 bases). V was clipped by 3 bases and J by 3 bases, with 8 bases between them. The CDR3 runs to 13 residues. CDR1 SGHTA and CDR2 FQGNSA come from the germline V gene.

This clonotype was detected a few times. The chain links TRBV28 to TRBJ2-1, with D perhaps matching TRBD1 (6 bases). The V and J ends lost 5 bases and 7 bases respectively, with 12 bases between them. This CDR3 is built from 13 residues. Germline lookup yields CDR1 MDHEN and CDR2 SYDVKM. This CDR3 reads CASSPSTGNEQFF. Here the CDR3 DNA reads TGTGCCAGCAGTCCCAGTACAGGGAATGAGCAGTTCTTC.

This clonotype showed up just a few times. This chain links TRBV7-8 with TRBJ2-7, with 7 bases fitting TRBD1. V was clipped by 2 bases and J by 5 bases; unmatched bases: 9. The CDR3 is 15 amino acids. Germline V gene lookup returns CDR1 SGHVS and CDR2 FQNEAQ. Here the CDR3 DNA reads TGTGCCAGCAGCTTATGGGTGAATCAGGGGGACGAGCAGTACTTC. It codes for CASSLWVNQGDEQYF.

The chain recombines TRBV12-3 or TRBV12-4 with TRBJ2-2; 7 nucleotides agree with TRBD2. Trimming removed 7 bases from V and 7 bases from J; junction bases left unmatched: 9. The CDR3 spans 14 residues. The CDR3 protein is CASTPAGVRGELFF. CDR3 in DNA: TGTGCCAGCACTCCGGCGGGAGTCCGCGGGGAGCTGTTTTTT.

This clonotype was counted only a few times. V usage is TRBV7-2 and J usage is TRBJ2-3; D is possibly TRBD1 or TRBD2 (6 bases each). Germline loops: CDR1 SGHTA, CDR2 FQGNSA. With 2 bases removed from V and 2 bases from J, the gap between germline ends came to 17 bases. This CDR3 has 17 residues. In DNA form, the CDR3 reads TGTGCCAGCAGCTTAATAGGGGGGCCAGGAAACACAGATACGCAGTATTTT. Encoded protein: CASSLIGGPGNTDTQYF. Full variable domain (rest looked up from reference TRBV7-2 and TRBJ2-3): GAGVSQSPSNKVTEKGKDVELRCDPISGHTALYWYRQSLGQGLEFLIYFQGNSAPDKSGLPSDRFSAERTGGSVSTLTIQRTQQEDSAVYLCASSLIGGPGNTDTQYFGPGTRLTVL.

The rearrangement links TRBV5-1 to TRBJ2-7, with 7 bases fitting TRBD1. Germline CDR1 and CDR2: SGHRS and YFSETQ. The CDR3 length is 14 residues. After removal of 0 bases from V and 6 bases from J, the junction contained 6 bases not matched to a gene. The DNA of the CDR3 is TGCGCCAGCAGCTTGGGACAGGGAACGGGCGAGCAGTACGTC. Translation: CASSLGQGTGEQYV.

The CDR3 loop reads CASSPFSGLETQYF. The CDR3 DNA sequence: TGTGCCAGCTCACCGTTTTCGGGGCTAGAGACCCAGTACTTC. The genes are TRBV18 and TRBJ2-5; D may correspond to TRBD1 or TRBD2 (5 bases each). Germline V CDR1 and CDR2: KGHSH, LQKENI. V was clipped by 3 bases and J by 4 bases, with 12 bases between them. The CDR3 totals 14 residues. The variable domain in full, with the rest retrieved from reference TRBV18 and TRBJ2-5, is NAGVMQNPRHLVRRRGQEARLRCSPMKGHSHVYWYRQLPEEGLKFMVYLQKENIIDESGMPKERFSAEFPKEGPSILRIQQVVRGDSAAYFCASSPFSGLETQYFGPGTRLLVL.

This clonotype was observed many times. V gene TRBV5-5 combines with J gene TRBJ2-3; D ambiguous. The CDR3 extends over 12 amino acids. V lost 4 bases and J 6 bases, leaving 9 bases between the germline ends. The germline CDR1 and CDR2 sequences are SGHKS and YYEKEE (reference sequence). The CDR3 protein is CASSQWVDTQYF. Here the CDR3 DNA reads TGTGCCAGCAGCCAATGGGTGGATACGCAGTATTTT.

For the CDR3, the DNA is TGTGCCAGCAGCGTTGACAGGTTCACTGAAGCTTTCTTT. Protein sequence: CASSVDRFTEAFF. The chain combines TRBV7-2 with TRBJ1-1, with D maybe TRBD1 (6 bases). Per the germline V gene, CDR1 is SGHTA and CDR2 is FQGNSA. V shed 5 bases and J shed 4 bases, with 11 bases lying between them. The CDR3 extends over 13 amino acids.

This clonotype showed up just a few times. The genes are TRBV7-2 and TRBJ2-5; D gene ambiguous. The germline CDR1 and CDR2 sequences are SGHTA and FQGNSA. Trimming shortened V by 8 bases and J by 1 base, and 5 bases separated the two germline ends. The CDR3 spans 11 residues. CDR3 residues: CASGIQETQYF. As DNA, the CDR3 is TGTGCCAGCGGGATCCAAGAGACCCAGTACTTC.

This clonotype was observed a handful of times. The gene calls are TRBV29-1 and TRBJ2-3; 8 bases agree with TRBD1. Germline V gene lookup returns CDR1 SQVTM and CDR2 ANQGSEA. The CDR3 has 13 residues. The junction had 3 bases not matched to a gene; V was cut back by 4 bases and J by 3 bases. The CDR3 loop reads CSVARGRTDTQYF. As DNA, the CDR3 is TGCAGCGTTGCCAGGGGGCGGACAGATACGCAGTATTTT.

The rearrangement links TRBV5-1 to TRBJ2-2; 7 bases align to TRBD1. V gave up 1 base and J gave up 3 bases; unmatched junction bases: 6. The CDR3 runs to 16 residues. From germline, CDR1 is SGHRS and CDR2 YFSETQ. In nucleotides, the CDR3 is TGCGCCAGCAGCTTGATGACAGGGTCGGACACCGGGGAGCTGTTTTTT. Encoded protein: CASSLMTGSDTGELFF.

This clonotype was detected a few times. The rearrangement links TRBV4-2 to TRBJ1-1; no reliable D call. Per germline, CDR1 LGHNA and CDR2 YNFKEQ. This CDR3 spans 14 amino acids. The germline V and J ends were trimmed by 2 bases and 0 bases, with 7 bases remaining between them. The CDR3 coding sequence is TGTGCCAGCAGCCAAAGAGGGATGAACACTGAAGCTTTCTTT. It specifies CASSQRGMNTEAFF.

A few counts support this clonotype. The rearrangement joins TRBV12-3 or TRBV12-4 to TRBJ1-1; 8 nucleotides align to TRBD1. After removal of 6 bases from V and 5 bases from J, the junction contained 5 bases not matched to a gene. The CDR3 is made up of 13 amino acids. The CDR3 nucleotides read TGTGCCAGCAGGACAGGGGTGGGGACTGAAGCTTTCTTT. This gives the protein CASRTGVGTEAFF.

The chain couples TRBV11-2 to TRBJ1-1, with TRBD1 matching over 8 bases. V shed 4 bases, J shed 8 bases, and the junction held 6 bases outside the gene matches. This CDR3 spans 13 amino acids. CDR1 SGHAT and CDR2 FQNNGV come from the germline V gene. The CDR3: CASSSDRAIEAFF. In DNA form, the CDR3 reads TGTGCCAGCAGCTCGGACAGGGCCATAGAAGCTTTCTTT.

This clonotype turned up a few times. This sequence joins TRBV4-2 and TRBJ1-2, with D perhaps TRBD1 (5 bases). CDR1 and CDR2 (germline): LGHNA, YNFKEQ. Trimming took off 4 bases at V and 8 bases at J, with 23 bases between the two ends. The CDR3 extends over 16 amino acids. The CDR3 sequence is CASSRPNDPGLGGYTF. Here the CDR3 DNA reads TGTGCCAGCAGCCGACCCAATGACCCAGGGTTAGGCGGCTACACCTTC.

The rearrangement uses TRBV5-1 and TRBJ2-5, with TRBD2 as a possible D gene (7 bases). Germline V CDR1 and CDR2: SGHRS, YFSETQ. The CDR3 consists of 14 residues. The ends were cut back, 2 bases at V and 4 bases at J, with 12 bases in the middle. CDR3 in DNA: TGCGCCAGCAGCTTATTGGCGGGGGCAGAGACCCAGTACTTC. It codes for CASSLLAGAETQYF.

This clonotype was seen more than once but under ten times. The chain employs TRBV11-2 and TRBJ2-1; 7 bases line up with TRBD2. The ends lost 6 bases at V and 2 bases at J; junction bases unmatched: 7. CDR1 is SGHAT and CDR2 is FQNNGV in the germline V gene. This CDR3 spans 15 amino acids. CDR3 in DNA: TGTGCCAGCAGGGTTGCTAGCGGTCCCTACAATGAGCAGTTCTTC. Amino acid sequence: CASRVASGPYNEQFF.

The sample holds many counts of this clonotype. The CDR3 nucleotides read TGCAGTGCTAGATCGGAGGGGGCCAAAACCGGGGAGCTGTTTTTT. Protein: CSARSEGAKTGELFF. The rearrangement links TRBV20-1 to TRBJ2-2, with D tentatively TRBD1 (7 bases). CDR1 is DFQATT, CDR2 SNEGSKA, per germline (reference sequence). The CDR3 totals 15 residues. Trimming took off 2 bases at V and 5 bases at J, with 15 bases between the two ends.

This clonotype was recorded a few times. The rearrangement links TRBV5-1 to TRBJ1-1, with D possibly being TRBD1 (6 bases). This CDR3 region has 14 residues. The germline V gene encodes CDR1 SGHRS and CDR2 YFSETQ. V was cut by 3 bases and J by 1 base, with 10 bases left in between. CDR3 sequence: CASSWGHKNTEAFF. The CDR3 DNA reads TGCGCCAGCAGCTGGGGACATAAGAACACTGAAGCTTTCTTT.

The chain joins TRBV2 to TRBJ2-3; TRBD1 aligns across 7 bases. The CDR3 consists of 20 residues. Unmatched junction bases numbered 17, after V lost 2 bases and J lost 0 bases. CDR1 and CDR2 from the germline V gene are SNHLY and FYNNEI. The CDR3 sequence is CASSEIGTELTLTSTDTQYF. Here the CDR3 DNA reads TGTGCCAGCAGTGAAATAGGGACAGAGCTTACCCTGACTAGCACAGATACGCAGTATTTT.

The chain is built from TRBV13 and TRBJ1-5; TRBD1 aligns across 11 bases. Trimming removed 5 bases from V and 9 bases from J; junction bases left unmatched: 9. Germline lookup yields CDR1 PRHDT and CDR2 FYEKMQ (reference sequence). There are 15 residues in the CDR3. DNA of the CDR3: TGTGCCAGCAGCCAGGGGGGGACAGGGGGAATGCCCCAGCATTTT. It encodes CASSQGGTGGMPQHF.